The table lists the clone carrying this TCR beta chain with a few counts. Its antigen is not identified. The data belong to a study of beta chain features in type 1 diabetes. Study results and limitations: Researchers caution that PCR might favor shorter templates, equally among patients and controls.

Every isolated RNA sample was fully reverse transcribed, so sequencing captured expressed TCRB transcripts. Here immunoSEQ multiplex PCR was the method, and the copy in TCRdb shows in-frame clones only, minus some. This sample has 350,000 or so clones, with about 20% found just once. The V end lost 11 bases, the J end lost 0 bases, and 7 bases lay between the germline ends. CDR1 is ENHRY, CDR2 SYGVKD, per germline. CDR3 length: 11 amino acids. The sequence was obtained from a woman aged 18-29 years in good health. V gene TRBV10-3 combines with J gene TRBJ1-1; no definite D call. Sequenced: naive CD4+ T cells from blood. The CDR3 DNA sequence: TGTGCCTCACTATTGAACACTGAAGCTTTCTTT. Translating gives CASLLNTEAFF.